This TCR beta chain came from a study of blood T cell repertoires in COVID-19. Study-wide context: Sample material is recorded as cDNA or gDNA derived from T cells, B-cell-depleted T cells, or PBMCs.

Germline V CDR1 and CDR2: SGHTA, FQGNSA. V trimming: 5 bases; J trimming: 8 bases; junction bases outside the gene matches: 9. There are 14 residues in the CDR3. Generated by immunoSEQ multiplex PCR, the TCRdb table keeps only in-frame clones and is missing some. The top ten hold under 1.1% of the sample, which has around 310,000 clones, around 90% seen once. The clonotype originates from a woman aged 40 to 55 with COVID-19, enrolled during active disease. The specimen sequenced was peripheral blood. The rearrangement uses TRBV7-2 and TRBJ2-1; TRBD1 matches 7 bases. CDR3 nucleotides: TGTGCCAGCAGCCAGAGACAGGGTGGGCATGAGCAGTTCTTC. This sequence encodes CASSQRQGGHEQFF.